These 18 T cell receptor beta chains originate from one sample sequenced in a study of blood T cell repertoires in COVID-19. Measured with immunoSEQ multiplex PCR; TCRdb has only the in-frame clones, and not every one. The sample has 250,000 or so clones; about 86% are singletons. Sequenced material: peripheral blood. These receptors were collected from a man aged 55 to 70 with acute or convalescent COVID-19.

The CDR3 sequence: CASTRIRSPLHF. CDR3 nucleotides: TGTGCCAGCACCAGGATACGTTCACCCCTCCACTTT. The chain employs TRBV6-6 and TRBJ1-6; D ambiguous. CDR3 length: 12 amino acids. Trimming removed 7 bases from V and 9 bases from J, with 10 bases in between. Germline V CDR1 and CDR2: MNHNY, SVGAGI (reference sequence).

In this sample, this clone turned up once. The chain employs TRBV7-9 and TRBJ2-6; D might be TRBD1 (6 bases). The CDR3 extends over 15 amino acids. Trimming cost V 4 bases and J 1 base, with 8 bases left between them. CDR1 SEHNR and CDR2 FQNEAQ come from the germline V gene (reference sequence). The CDR3 nucleotides read TGTGCCAGCAGCTGGGACATGTCTGGGGCCAACGTCCTGACTTTC. It translates to CASSWDMSGANVLTF.

The chain is built from TRBV2 and TRBJ1-1; the D is unclear. Trimming removed 5 bases from V and 2 bases from J, with 12 bases in between. Germline V gene lookup returns CDR1 SNHLY and CDR2 FYNNEI. The CDR3 consists of 14 residues. DNA of the CDR3: TGTGCCAGCAGTTACAGTACCGGAAACACTGAAGCTTTCTTT. This gives the protein CASSYSTGNTEAFF.

The chain has TRBV6-2 or TRBV6-3 and TRBJ2-2, with TRBD2 matching over 11 bases. The CDR3 is made up of 20 amino acids. J was trimmed by 2 bases and V by 2 bases; bases with no gene match: 13. CDR1 is MNHEY and CDR2 is SVGEGT in the germline V gene. The CDR3 loop is CASSYGKTSGNRINTGELFF. Written as DNA, the CDR3 is TGTGCCAGCAGTTACGGAAAGACTAGCGGGAACCGGATTAACACCGGGGAGCTGTTTTTT.

V usage is TRBV28 and J usage is TRBJ2-1; the match to TRBD2 covers 10 bases. The germline gives CDR1 MDHEN, CDR2 SYDVKM. The CDR3 is 15 residues long. Losses at the gene ends were 2 bases for V and 8 bases for J; bases not matched to a gene: 6. As DNA, the CDR3 is TGTGCCAGCAGTTTAGTAGCGGGAGGTCGCGATGAGCAGTTCTTC. Protein: CASSLVAGGRDEQFF.

The CDR3: CASSLKEVAYEQYF. In nucleotides, the CDR3 is TGCGCCAGCAGCTTGAAAGAAGTGGCATACGAGCAGTACTTC. This sequence joins TRBV5-1 and TRBJ2-7, with no clear D. The V gene's germline CDR1 is SGHRS and CDR2 YFSETQ. The V and J ends lost 1 base and 4 bases respectively, with 12 bases between them. The CDR3 sequence is 14 residues long.

About this clone: This same CDR3 is encoded by further DNA sequences in the sample. V gene TRBV7-8 combines with J gene TRBJ2-7; D possibly corresponds to TRBD1 (5 bases). With 5 bases removed from V and 6 bases from J, the gap between germline ends came to 14 bases. Germline assignment: CDR1 SGHVS and CDR2 FQNEAQ. The CDR3 consists of 13 residues. CDR3 nucleotides: TGTGCCAGCAGCCTCGACAGAGCTGGCGAGCAGTACTTC. It codes for CASSLDRAGEQYF.

The sample holds one count of this clone. This chain connects TRBV7-2 to TRBJ2-5; 7 nucleotides line up with TRBD2. J lost 5 bases, V lost 3 bases, and 9 bases had no gene match. Germline values: CDR1 SGHTA, CDR2 FQGNSA. The CDR3 has 15 amino acids. CDR3 protein: CASSFRSGMGETQYF. In nucleotides, the CDR3 is TGTGCCAGCAGCTTTCGGAGCGGGATGGGTGAGACCCAGTACTTC.

This clone was counted only a few times. The V gene is TRBV19, the J gene TRBJ2-7; TRBD2 is a possible D gene (6 bases). CDR3 length equals 16 residues. Trimming removed 3 bases from V and 3 bases from J, with 18 bases in between. CDR1 LNHDA and CDR2 SQIVND come from the germline V gene (reference sequence). The CDR3 sequence is CASSIGSGTPSYEQYF. CDR3 nucleotide sequence: TGTGCCAGTAGTATTGGATCCGGGACTCCCAGCTACGAGCAGTACTTC.

This clone was detected once. The chain links TRBV28 to TRBJ1-1; possible D gene TRBD1, 6 bases. The CDR3 length is 15 residues. CDR1 and CDR2 from the germline V gene are MDHEN and SYDVKM. Trimming removed 7 bases at V and 6 bases at J, with 21 bases between. CDR3 nucleotides: TGTGCCAGCATCGGGGGGGGCGCGGATTCCCCTGAAGCTTTCTTT. This translates into CASIGGGADSPEAFF.

This clone was seen just once. The CDR3 DNA reads TGTGCCAGTACCCTGAGAGGGTATGGAGATACGCAGTATTTT. This gives the protein CASTLRGYGDTQYF. The V call is TRBV19, the J call TRBJ2-3; D may be TRBD2 (5 bases). Germline V CDR1 and CDR2: LNHDA, SQIVND (reference sequence). The germline V and J ends were trimmed by 7 bases and 5 bases, with 16 bases remaining between them. This CDR3 is built from 14 residues.

The J gene is TRBJ2-7, the V gene TRBV9; 7 nucleotides line up with TRBD1. CDR3 length: 13 residues. Trimming at V came to 3 bases and at J to 7 bases, leaving 7 bases not matched to a gene. The germline V gene encodes CDR1 SGDLS and CDR2 YYNGEE. CDR3 sequence (DNA): TGTGCCAGCAGCGGTCGACAGGGTCGGGAGCAGTACTTC. Translated: CASSGRQGREQYF.

This clone was picked up a small number of times. The CDR3 DNA reads as TGTGCCAGCAGCCCGGGGACAGGGACGGGCAATCAGCCCCAGCATTTT. It codes for CASSPGTGTGNQPQHF. The J gene is TRBJ1-5, the V gene TRBV5-5, with TRBD1 matching over 9 bases. Germline-derived CDR1 and CDR2 are SGHKS and YYEKEE (reference sequence). The CDR3 has 16 residues. V was clipped by 4 bases and J by 2 bases; unmatched bases: 7.

This rearrangement joins TRBV2 to TRBJ1-4; unclear D gene. The CDR3 length is 15 residues. The V and J ends lost 4 bases and 0 bases respectively, with 9 bases between them. Germline V CDR1 and CDR2: SNHLY, FYNNEI. CDR3 nucleotides: TGTGCCAGCAGTGGTGTTACTGCAACTAATGAAAAACTGTTTTTT. This sequence encodes CASSGVTATNEKLFF.

This chain joins TRBV2 and TRBJ1-1; tentative D call: TRBD1 (6 bases). This CDR3 is built from 12 residues. CDR1 SNHLY and CDR2 FYNNEI come from the germline V gene. Between the trimmed V and J ends, which lost 10 bases and 0 bases, there was a span of 9 bases. CDR3 region: CATGQLNTEAFF. The CDR3 DNA sequence: TGTGCCACCGGACAGCTGAACACTGAAGCTTTCTTT.

The V and J genes are TRBV12-3 or TRBV12-4 and TRBJ1-5; D possibly corresponds to TRBD1 (5 bases). V lost 5 bases and J 3 bases, leaving 8 bases between the germline ends. The CDR3 has 13 amino acids. CDR3 DNA: TGTGCCAGCAGTAGGGGTAACAATCAGCCCCAGCATTTT. Protein: CASSRGNNQPQHF.

The J gene is TRBJ2-7, the V gene TRBV6-4; 8 bases are shared with TRBD1. The V and J ends lost 6 bases and 6 bases, in that order; junction bases with no gene match: 7. The length of the CDR3 is 13 residues. CDR1 and CDR2 from the germline V gene are MRHNA and SNTAGT. The CDR3 loop is CASRDLQGGEQYF. The CDR3 nucleotides read TGTGCCAGCAGGGACCTACAGGGGGGCGAGCAGTACTTC.

This clone was observed a few times. J is TRBJ2-7 and V is TRBV27, with 8 bases fitting TRBD2. Germline-derived CDR1 and CDR2 are MNHEY and SMNVEV (reference sequence). The CDR3 covers 16 residues. The trim removed 0 bases at V and 4 bases at J, leaving 8 bases unmatched. In DNA, the CDR3 is TGTGCCAGCAGTTTATCGTTTCCTAGCGGGCGGTACGAGCAGTACTTC. It translates to CASSLSFPSGRYEQYF.